Listed below are T cell receptor beta chains from one sample, sequenced in a study of Ad26.COV2.S vaccination and SARS-CoV-2 variants. Assay: immunoSEQ multiplex PCR; the TCRdb copy retains only in-frame clones and omits some. This repertoire shows about 350,000 clones, around 84% found once; its top ten account for 2.5% to 3.5%. The sample here was peripheral blood, taken in a trial of Ad26.COV2.S vaccine versus placebo. Every receptor here comes from a person between 18 and 65 years old who received the Ad26.COV2.S COVID-19 vaccine or a placebo. Each CDR3 is given with its conserved first and last residue. The D gene is left open where the match is weak. A row's size may be missing; if present it is once, few, many or a size class.

>.|16|TRBV5-6|once|TRBJ2-1
TGTGCCAGCAGCTTGGCCGTTGGGGGCCCTTATGTCGAGCAGTTCTTC
CASSLAVGGPYVEQFF
>.|14|TRBV5-1|.|TRBJ1-1
TGCGCCAGCAGTTCTTTCAGTACGGGGACTGAAGCTTTCTTT
CASSSFSTGTEAFF
>TRBD2|16|TRBV24-1|.|TRBJ2-3
TGTGCCACCAGTGAGCGCGGGGGAATGGTCACAGATACGCAGTATTTT
CATSERGGMVTDTQYF
>.|14|TRBV5-1|.|TRBJ2-5
TGCGCCAGCAGCTTGCTTCGTACTCGGGAGACCCAGTACTTC
CASSLLRTRETQYF
>TRBD2|17|TRBV19|.|TRBJ2-1
TGTGCCAGTAGTGCACGGACTAGCGGGAACCTCGCCAATGAGCAGTTCTTC
CASSARTSGNLANEQFF
>TRBD1|14|TRBV5-1|.|TRBJ1-6
TGCGCCAGCAGCTTAGGGCAGGGGGGTTCACCCCTCCACTTT
CASSLGQGGSPLHF
>.|12|TRBV5-8|many|TRBJ1-4
TGTGCCAGCAGCTTGAGAAATGAAAAACTGTTTTTT
CASSLRNEKLFF
>.|13|TRBV28|.|TRBJ2-7
TGTGCCAGCAGCTTATCCGGAACCTACGAGCAGTACTTC
CASSLSGTYEQYF
>.|13|TRBV5-4|.|TRBJ2-2
TGTGCCACCGTAGCCAGGGACACCGGGGAGCTGTTTTTT
CATVARDTGELFF
>TRBD1|13|TRBV27|.|TRBJ2-1
TGTGCCAGCAGTGGGACAGTTTACAATGAGCAGTTCTTC
CASSGTVYNEQFF
>.|14|TRBV5-3|.|TRBJ2-7
TGTGCCAGAAGCTTTGGGCAGGAAGCCTACGAGCAGTACTTC
CARSFGQEAYEQYF
>TRBD1|18|TRBV7-2|.|TRBJ1-2
TGTGCCAGCAGCTCCCCCCGGACAGGGGGCCTAGCTAACTATGGCTACACCTTC
CASSSPRTGGLANYGYTF
>.|17|TRBV6-7|.|TRBJ2-5
TGTGCCAGCAGTTACAAAGAGGAGGGGATCGGGGTGGAGACCCAGTACTTC
CASSYKEEGIGVETQYF
>.|13|TRBV12-3/TRBV12-4|.|TRBJ2-2
TGTGCCAGCACCCTGACGAACACCGGGGAGCTGTTTTTT
CASTLTNTGELFF
>TRBD2|15|TRBV5-1|.|TRBJ2-7
TGCGCCAGCAGCTTGACTAGCGGGAACTCCTACGAGCAGTACTTC
CASSLTSGNSYEQYF
>.|13|TRBV5-6|.|TRBJ2-7
TGTGCCAGCAGCTGGGGCCAGCAGGACGAGCAGTACTTC
CASSWGQQDEQYF
>TRBD1|14|TRBV10-2|few|TRBJ1-6
TGCGCCAGCCTCCGGGACAGGAGTAATTCACCCCTCCACTTT
CASLRDRSNSPLHF
>.|12|TRBV28|.|TRBJ2-7
TGTGCCAGCAACCCTGCCAGGGGCCGCCCGTACTTC
CASNPARGRPYF
>.|15|TRBV7-2|.|TRBJ2-7
TGTGCCAGCAGCTTACGAGGGGTCAGCCGCTACGAGCAGTACTTC
CASSLRGVSRYEQYF
>.|15|TRBV28|.|TRBJ1-6
TGTGCCAGCAGTTCGCCCGACAGGAACGATTCACCCCTCCACTTT
CASSSPDRNDSPLHF
>.|11|TRBV5-1|once|TRBJ1-1
TGCGCCAGCAGCTTGGGGAGGGAAGCTTTCTTT
CASSLGREAFF
>TRBD1|16|TRBV27|.|TRBJ2-3
TGTGCCAGCAGTCTAAAGCACCGACAGGGGGCAGATACGCAGTATTTT
CASSLKHRQGADTQYF
>TRBD1|15|TRBV19|.|TRBJ1-6
TGTGCCAGTAAGGGGGACAGCTCCTATAATTCACCCCTCCACTTT
CASKGDSSYNSPLHF
>TRBD1|14|TRBV11-2|.|TRBJ2-1
TGTGCCAGCAGCCCACAGGGGATAAACAATGAGCAGTTCTTC
CASSPQGINNEQFF
>TRBD2|18|TRBV5-4|.|TRBJ2-3
TGTGCCAGCAGCTTGGGGACTAGCGGGGGGGCCGGCACAGATACGCAGTATTTT
CASSLGTSGGAGTDTQYF
>.|15|TRBV19|.|TRBJ2-2
TGTGCCGTAGAACATCATTCCGGGGACACCGGGGAGCTGTTTTTT
CAVEHHSGDTGELFF
>.|12|TRBV7-2|once|TRBJ1-2
TGTGCCAGCAGCTGGGGGGATTCGGGCTACACCTTC
CASSWGDSGYTF
>.|16|TRBV23-1|many|TRBJ1-3
TGCGCCAGCAGTCAATCTCGTAGAGGAGGAGAAAACACCATATATTTT
CASSQSRRGGENTIYF
>.|13|TRBV5-1|few|TRBJ1-4
TGCGCCAGCAGCTCGAGGGTTAACGAAAAACTGTTTTTT
CASSSRVNEKLFF
>.|18|TRBV24-1|.|TRBJ1-5
TGTGCCACCAGTGATTTGCCAGGATACGGCAGGGTGAATCAGCCCCAGCATTTT
CATSDLPGYGRVNQPQHF
>TRBD1|15|TRBV7-9|.|TRBJ1-1
TGTGCCAGCAGCCCAAGGACAGGACAAAACACTGAAGCTTTCTTT
CASSPRTGQNTEAFF
>.|13|TRBV12-3/TRBV12-4|.|TRBJ2-7
TGTGCCAGCAGTTTTGGTCAATCCTACGAGCAGTACTTC
CASSFGQSYEQYF
>TRBD1|14|TRBV7-8|once|TRBJ1-2
TGTGCCAGCAGCCGAGACAGGGGGGTATATGGCTACACCTTC
CASSRDRGVYGYTF
>.|13|TRBV7-8|once|TRBJ2-5
TGTGCCAGCAGCTTAGGACTGATAGAGACCCAGTACTTC
CASSLGLIETQYF
>TRBD2|14|TRBV10-2|.|TRBJ2-7
TGCGCCTCGAGGGGCGGGGGGCTTTCCTACGAGCAGTACTTC
CASRGGGLSYEQYF
>TRBD2|14|TRBV5-5|.|TRBJ2-7
TGTGCCAGCAGCACCCCCGGGACTACCTACGAGCAGTACTTC
CASSTPGTTYEQYF